This section outlines one T cell receptor (beta chain) sequence together with its context. It lacks a known antigen. Base quality data are lacking; no much larger clone is found one base away. This entry is derived from a study of blood T cell repertoires in COVID-19 (TCRdb year 2020). In terms of the full investigation: Samples covering the acute and convalescent phases of COVID-19 were provided by collaborators in the United States, Italy and Spain. The prospective study material was composed of cDNA or gDNA derived from T cells, B-cell-depleted T cells, or PBMCs. The dataset comprised deeply sampled blood TCRbeta repertoires from subjects exposed to, actively infected with, or recovered from COVID-19. The repertoires were released in a freely available public database intended as a resource for research on the immune response to SARS-CoV-2. The samples were drawn from the first 160 participants of the ongoing ImmuneRACE study and from over 950 subjects provided by 6 global collaborators. Nearly every sample came with metadata listing a de-identified subject ID, COVID-19 status, age in years and sex. Where available, HLA class I and class II types were obtained from metadata supplied by the sample provider rather than from assay-based typing.

In the prospective study, participants were about 18 to 95 years old, resided in fewer than 25 geographic areas of the United States, and were enrolled through a virtual design. In the prospective study, participants were assigned to cohorts based on the clinical history participants reported in a screening survey and a study questionnaire. ImmuneRACE Cohort 3 recovered participants were defined by two consecutive negative NP/OP PCR tests, healthcare professional clearance, or symptom resolution. Each participant in the prospective study had whole blood, serum and a nasopharyngeal or oropharyngeal swab collected by mobile phlebotomists. Over a roughly 2-month period, participants in the prospective study had the option of providing additional blood draws and questionnaires. Before DNA extraction, blood samples from the prospective study were shipped at room temperature or frozen. The immunoSEQ Assay, a bias-controlled multiplex PCR, was used to amplify TCRbeta CDR3 regions from genomic DNA. As for the original processing: Within the assay, amplification of reference gene primers was used to estimate how many nucleated cells each sample contained. To quantify the absolute abundance of each unique TCRbeta CDR3 rearrangement, sequence reads were collapsed and filtered. For each sample, productive Simpson clonality was calculated as the square root of Simpson's diversity index over productive rearrangements. TCRdb stores this immuneACCESS table with in-frame sequences only. Part of the clones is absent; in the studies checked, under half of the shortfall reflects unresolved V genes, and no reason is known for the rest. Clonal size and the V and J genes are those of that table, whereas D and trimming came from the DNA. This sample gives hundreds of thousands of clones in total; over 75% of them show up just once. The leading ten clones occupy around a tenth of the sample.

V was cut back by 4 bases and J by 5 bases, leaving a gap of 15 bases between them. The CDR3 measures 14 amino acids from cysteine to phenylalanine. CDR3 DNA only is kept here, 42 bases in frame from base 1. The germline V gene gives CDR1 as SGHAT and CDR2 as FQNNGV. The study at large found these results: The amount of clinical and demographic metadata varied by source and participant and was provided uncurated.

The sequence links TRBV11-2 to TRBJ2-7; a confident D gene designation cannot be given. Sequences were obtained from PBMCs or T cells enriched from blood (not recorded which). The TCR sequence derives from a middle-aged woman who had recovered from COVID-19. CDR3 sequence: CASSSTEYKDEQYF. At the DNA level, the sequence is TGTGCCAGCAGCTCGACGGAGTACAAGGACGAGCAGTACTTC.